This T cell receptor (beta chain) was captured by sequencing in a study of shared clonotypes between healthy human individuals. Study-level background: There were three CD4 naive, three CD4 memory, two CD8 naive and one CD8 memory plates per donor.

A remark on this clone: Its antigen remains unknown.

The trim removed 5 bases at V and 4 bases at J, leaving 4 bases unmatched. Germline loops: CDR1 SEHNR, CDR2 FQNEAQ (reference sequence). The CDR3 sequence is 14 residues long. Produced via immunoSEQ multiplex PCR; TCRdb's table is partial and in-frame only. Of around 350,000 clones listed, over 70% are singletons. General study points: It was only blood that was sampled, and tissue repertoires likely differ.

Only Caucasian adults living in Nashville, Tennessee made up the donor group. Splitting of CD4+ cells produced CD45RA+ naive and CD45RA-negative memory subsets. The chain joins TRBV7-9 to TRBJ2-7; 11 bases align to TRBD1. This TCR came from a man aged 25 to 45 in good health. The sequenced sample was memory CD4+ T cells sorted from blood. As to subset: CD45RA-negative fraction. As DNA, the CDR3 is TGTGCCAGCAGCGGACAGGGGGCAATATACGAGCAGTACTTC. It translates to CASSGQGAIYEQYF.